These T cell receptor beta chains were read from a single sample in a study of blood T cells in healthy people across ages. Using its own MiXCR run on the 5' RACE reads, TCRdb lists one record per CDR3 protein. The data show roughly 800,000 distinct CDR3 sequences, 58% seen once. The source material was blood. Receptors originate from a man in his thirties or forties in good health. The CDR3 runs from the conserved cysteine through the conserved F or W. D genes are given only for firm matches. Clone sizes are given selectively: once, few, many, or a class where the clone is expanded.

j_call v_call clone_size d_call cdr3_nt cdr3_aa
TRBJ2-3 TRBV6-4 NA NA TGTGCCAGCAGTGGGGACCTCACAGATACGCAGTATTTT CASSGDLTDTQYF
TRBJ2-7 TRBV9 many NA TGTGCCAGCAGGGGCTCCTCCTACGAGCAGTACTTC CASRGSSYEQYF
TRBJ2-6 TRBV4-3 few NA TGCGCCAGCAGCCAAGAGGGAGGGGGCTCTGGGGCCAACGTCCTGACTTTC CASSQEGGGSGANVLTF
TRBJ2-5 TRBV29-1 NA NA TGCAGCGTTGTTGGGCGATTCCAAGAGACCCAGTACTTC CSVVGRFQETQYF
TRBJ2-1 TRBV20-1 NA TRBD1 TGCAGTGCTAGTCCAGGGACAGGGGGACGGGATGAGCAGTTCTTC CSASPGTGGRDEQFF
TRBJ2-7 TRBV25-1 NA NA TGTGCCAGCTCTCCCCCGGGCGGGCCCTACGAGCAGTACTTC CASSPPGGPYEQYF
TRBJ2-3 TRBV27 NA TRBD2 TGTGCCAGCACCCTAACTAGCGGGAGCGGATATACGCAGTATTTT CASTLTSGSGYTQYF
TRBJ2-6 TRBV5-1 NA NA TGCGCCAGCAGCTTGTCGAGGGACCCAAGTATCTCTGGGGCCAACGTCCTGACTTTC CASSLSRDPSISGANVLTF
TRBJ2-1 TRBV29-1 NA TRBD1 TGCAGCGTCCATGGACAGGCAAGCTCCTACAATGAGCAGTTCTTC CSVHGQASSYNEQFF
TRBJ2-7 TRBV29-1 NA TRBD1 TGCAGCACACCGGGACAGGGTTACAATGAGCAGTACTTC CSTPGQGYNEQYF
TRBJ2-1 TRBV13 NA NA TGTGCCAGCAGCCCCATAGCAGGGTATGAGCAGTTCTTC CASSPIAGYEQFF
TRBJ2-7 TRBV4-3 NA TRBD2 TGCGCCAGCAGCCAAGAACAACAGGGGGGACTAGCGGCAACCTACGAGCAGTACTTC CASSQEQQGGLAATYEQYF
TRBJ2-7 TRBV6-2/TRBV6-3 NA NA TGTGCCTCCCAGCCCGGGAGCCTCTACGAGCAGTACTTC CASQPGSLYEQYF
TRBJ2-1 TRBV11-2 NA NA TGTGCCAGCAGCTTAGATGGGGGAAGCTCCTACAATGAGCAGTTCTTC CASSLDGGSSYNEQFF
TRBJ2-1 TRBV7-6 NA TRBD2 TGTGCCAGCAGCCTAGCGGGGAAGAATGAGCAGTTCTTC CASSLAGKNEQFF
TRBJ1-2 TRBV20-1 few NA TGCAGTGCAATGGGGGGACCCCAGAGGGGCTACACCTTC CSAMGGPQRGYTF
TRBJ1-1 TRBV6-6 few TRBD1 TGTGCCAGCAGGACCGGACAGGGCATCGAAGCTTTCTTT CASRTGQGIEAFF
TRBJ2-1 TRBV7-2 NA NA TGTGCCAGCAGCTTGGGCAGGGACACTCAAGGGACTCAGTTCTTC CASSLGRDTQGTQFF
TRBJ1-1 TRBV12-3/TRBV12-4 NA NA TGTGCCAGCAGAAGACGGGGAAACACTGAAGCTTTCTTT CASRRRGNTEAFF
TRBJ2-5 TRBV12-3/TRBV12-4 NA NA TGTGCCACGGTAATCCGGGGGACCCAGTACTTC CATVIRGTQYF
TRBJ2-1 TRBV28 NA TRBD1 TGTGCCAGCACCCAAGCCGGGACAGCGGTCCACAATGAGCAGTTCTTC CASTQAGTAVHNEQFF
TRBJ1-1 TRBV7-9 NA NA TGTGCCAGCAGCTTATTTCGCGGCGGGGTCGCTGAAGCTTTCTTT CASSLFRGGVAEAFF